Sequencing of this T cell receptor beta chain was carried out in a study of vaccination and CD4 T cells after COVID-19. Study details: Each individual in the study obtained two doses of BNT162b2 or mRNA-1273 vaccine. Some control cultures received a CEFX pool, which served as the positive control. Others received an HIV-1 Nef pool or no peptide.

The Oncomine TCR Beta short-read assay was applied to DNA of cultured CD4+ T cells. Once CD4+ T cells had been cultured, genomic DNA was extracted from them. TCRdb re-called the PCR reads through MiXCR, storing one row per CDR3 protein. The sample lists more than 15,000 distinct CDR3 sequences; around 44% were seen once. The ends lost 5 bases at V and 9 bases at J; junction bases unmatched: 5. This CDR3 has 13 amino acids. Specified treatment: roughly 10-day PBMC culture with coronavirus spike peptide pools or control peptides (ViraFEST assay). The authors cultured two million PBMCs per well with 8 to 10 IU/ml IL-2 and roughly 9.3 ug/ml peptide pools. Details on this clonotype: The target antigen is unknown.

The chain joins TRBV12-3 or TRBV12-4 to TRBJ2-4; TRBD1 aligns across 9 bases. The sequencing input was CD4+ T cells from blood, cultured in vitro. This clonotype was sampled from a human donor who had recovered from COVID-19. The CDR3 protein is CASSRTGDTIQYF. CDR3 coding DNA: TGTGCCAGCAGTAGGACAGGGGATACCATTCAGTACTTC.